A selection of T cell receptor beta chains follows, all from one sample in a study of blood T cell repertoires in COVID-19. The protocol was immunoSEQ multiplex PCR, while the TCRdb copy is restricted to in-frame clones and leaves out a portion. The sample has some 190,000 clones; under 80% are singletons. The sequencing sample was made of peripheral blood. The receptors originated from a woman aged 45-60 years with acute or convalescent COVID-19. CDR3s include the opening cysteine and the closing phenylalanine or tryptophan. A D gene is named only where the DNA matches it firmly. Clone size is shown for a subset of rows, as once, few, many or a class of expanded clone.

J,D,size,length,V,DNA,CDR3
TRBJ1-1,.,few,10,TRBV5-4,TGTGCCAGCAGTCCCCGGGGGAGGGTCTTT,CASSPRGRVF
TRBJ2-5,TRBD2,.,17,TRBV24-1,TGTGCCACCAGTGATTCCTGGACTAGCGGGGTGGGAGAGACCCAGTACTTC,CATSDSWTSGVGETQYF
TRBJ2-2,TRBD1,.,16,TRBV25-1,TGTGCCAGCCCCACTCGGAGACAGGGAAACACCGGGGAGCTGTTTTTT,CASPTRRQGNTGELFF
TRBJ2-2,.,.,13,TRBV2,TGTGCCTCCAAAGGGGTTTTGACCGGGGAGCTGTTTTTT,CASKGVLTGELFF
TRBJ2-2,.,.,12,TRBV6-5,TGTGCCAGCACAGCGAACACCGGGGAGCTGTTTTTT,CASTANTGELFF
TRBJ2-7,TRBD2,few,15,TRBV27,TGTGCCAGCAGTTTGACTAGCGGGAGGGCTACCGAGCAGTACTTC,CASSLTSGRATEQYF
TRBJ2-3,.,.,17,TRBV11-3,TGTGCCAGCAGCTTAGACAGGGGTGGGAGCGGCACAGATACGCAGTATTTT,CASSLDRGGSGTDTQYF
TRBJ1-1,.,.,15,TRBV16,TGTGCCAGCAGTCGGCGACAGCTAATGAACACTGAAGCTTTCTTT,CASSRRQLMNTEAFF
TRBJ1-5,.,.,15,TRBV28,TGTGCCAGCAGTCCACCGACAGGTAGAAATCAGCCCCAGCATTTT,CASSPPTGRNQPQHF
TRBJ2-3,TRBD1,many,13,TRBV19,TGTGCCAGTAGGGGGCAGGGGGCGAATACGCAGTATTTT,CASRGQGANTQYF
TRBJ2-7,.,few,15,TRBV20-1,TGCAGTGCTAGTTCGGCGGGGTCGCCATCTTACGAGCAGTACTTC,CSASSAGSPSYEQYF
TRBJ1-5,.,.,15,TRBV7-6,TGTGCCAGCAGCTTAGGGCCAGGGAGGCAACAGCCCCAGCATTTT,CASSLGPGRQQPQHF
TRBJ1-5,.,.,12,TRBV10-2,TGCGCCAGCGGGAGAATCGATCAGCCCCAGCATTTT,CASGRIDQPQHF
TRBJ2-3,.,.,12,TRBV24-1,TGTGCCACCACCTCTAGGACAGATACGCAGTATTTT,CATTSRTDTQYF
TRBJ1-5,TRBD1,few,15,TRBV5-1,TGCGCCAGCAGCCCTACAGGGGGTGTCAATCAGCCCCAGCATTTT,CASSPTGGVNQPQHF
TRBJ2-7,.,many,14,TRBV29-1,TGCAGCGTCGCAGACAGGAACACGTTCGACGAGCAGTACTTC,CSVADRNTFDEQYF
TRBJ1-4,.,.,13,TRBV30,TGTGCCTGGGGTGGGGGAGCTAATGAAAAACTGTTTTTT,CAWGGGANEKLFF
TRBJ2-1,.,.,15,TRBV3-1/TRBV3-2,TGTGCCAGCAGTTCCGGGACATGGAATAACAATGAGCAGTTCTTC,CASSSGTWNNNEQFF
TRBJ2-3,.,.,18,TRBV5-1,TGCGCCAGCAGCTTTGACCCGACAGCAAGGGGTCCCACAGATACGCAGTATTTT,CASSFDPTARGPTDTQYF
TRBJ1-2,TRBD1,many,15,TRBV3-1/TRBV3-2,TGTGCCAGCAGCCAAGAATTTCAGGGGGGATATGGCTACACCTTC,CASSQEFQGGYGYTF
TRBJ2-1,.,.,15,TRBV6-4,TGTGCCAGCAGTGACTGGGGGGGGCGAAGGAATGAGCAGTTCTTC,CASSDWGGRRNEQFF
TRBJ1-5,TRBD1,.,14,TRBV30,TGTGCCTGGAGCGCCGGGACAGAAAATCAGCCCCAGCATTTT,CAWSAGTENQPQHF
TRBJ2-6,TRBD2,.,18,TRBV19,TGTGCCAGTAGTGATAGCGGGGGGGCCTCTGGTGGGGCCAACGTCCTGACTTTC,CASSDSGGASGGANVLTF
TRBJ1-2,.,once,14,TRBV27,TGTGCCAGCAGTTTAGGGGGGGGTAGATATGGCTACACCTTC,CASSLGGGRYGYTF
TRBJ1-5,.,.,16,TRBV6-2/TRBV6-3,TGTGCCAGCAGCCATACTACCCTCGTTAGCAATCAGCCCCAGCATTTT,CASSHTTLVSNQPQHF
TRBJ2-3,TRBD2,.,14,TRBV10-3,TGTGCCATCAGTGGACTAGCGCTCACAGATACGCAGTATTTT,CAISGLALTDTQYF
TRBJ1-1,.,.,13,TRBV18,TGTGCCAGCTCACAGGGGATGGACACTGAAGCTTTCTTT,CASSQGMDTEAFF
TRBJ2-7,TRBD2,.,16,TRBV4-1,TGCGCCAGCAGCCAAGCACATAGCGGGGGGGCTTACGAGCAGTACTTC,CASSQAHSGGAYEQYF
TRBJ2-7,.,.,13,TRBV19,TGTGCCAGTAGTATTTCACTCTCCTACGAGCAGTACTTC,CASSISLSYEQYF
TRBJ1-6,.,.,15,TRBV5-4,TGTGCCAGCAGCTTCGGAGGGATCTATAATTCACCCCTCCACTTT,CASSFGGIYNSPLHF
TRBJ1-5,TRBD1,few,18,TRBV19,TGTGCCAGTAGTGGAGGGACAGGGGGCTCTTTCGGCAATCAGCCCCAGCATTTT,CASSGGTGGSFGNQPQHF
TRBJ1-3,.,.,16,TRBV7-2,TGTGCCAGCAGCCTAAACAGGGCTAACTCTGGAAACACCATATATTTT,CASSLNRANSGNTIYF
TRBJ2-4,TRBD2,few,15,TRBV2,TGTGCCAGCAGTGAAGGGACTAGCGCCAAAAACATTCAGTACTTC,CASSEGTSAKNIQYF
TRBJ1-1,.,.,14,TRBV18,TGTGCCAGCTCACCACAGGGGCCGAACACTGAAGCTTTCTTT,CASSPQGPNTEAFF
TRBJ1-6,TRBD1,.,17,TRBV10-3,TGTGCCATCAGTGATCCCGACAGGGGGCATACTAATTCACCCCTCCACTTT,CAISDPDRGHTNSPLHF
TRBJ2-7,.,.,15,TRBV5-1,TGCGCCAGCAGCTTGGCAGTGGGCTTCGTTTACGAGCAGTACTTC,CASSLAVGFVYEQYF
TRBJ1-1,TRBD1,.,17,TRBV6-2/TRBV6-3,TGTGCCAGCAGTTACTCGATGAGACAGGGGGCGCGAACTGAAGCTTTCTTT,CASSYSMRQGARTEAFF
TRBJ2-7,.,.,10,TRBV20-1,TGCAGTGCCCAACCCAGGGGGGAGTACTTC,CSAQPRGEYF
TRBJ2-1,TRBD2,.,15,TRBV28,TGTGCCAGCAGTTGGACTAGCGGGGCTTACAATGAGCAGTTCTTC,CASSWTSGAYNEQFF
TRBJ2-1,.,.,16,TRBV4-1,TGCGCCAGCAGCCATATTACGGGGGTCTCCTACAATGAGCAGTTCTTC,CASSHITGVSYNEQFF
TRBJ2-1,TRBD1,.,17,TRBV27,TGTGCCAGCAGCCCCCGACCCCCCGGACAGGGGGCGGGTGAGCAGTTCTTC,CASSPRPPGQGAGEQFF
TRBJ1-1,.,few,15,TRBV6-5,TGTGCCAGCAGTTACTCGGCAGGGCTGAATACTGAAGCTTTCTTT,CASSYSAGLNTEAFF
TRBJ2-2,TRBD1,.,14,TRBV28,TGTGCCAGCATTGGGGACAGGGTAAAGGGGGAGCTGTTTTTT,CASIGDRVKGELFF
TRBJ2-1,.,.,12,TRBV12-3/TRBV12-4,TGTGCCAGCAGTATCTATCCCAATGAGCAGTTCTTC,CASSIYPNEQFF
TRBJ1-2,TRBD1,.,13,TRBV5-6,TGTGCCAGCAGCTTGGACAGGGGTCGTGGCTACACCTTC,CASSLDRGRGYTF
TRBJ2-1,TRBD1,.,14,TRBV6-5,TGTGCCAGCAGTCGAGGGACAGGGTTCAATGAGCAGTTCTTC,CASSRGTGFNEQFF
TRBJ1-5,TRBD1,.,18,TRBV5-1,TGCGCCAGCAGCTTGGTAGAGGGTAGGGGGCGACCGAGTCAGCCCCAGCATTTT,CASSLVEGRGRPSQPQHF
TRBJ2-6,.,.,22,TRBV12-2,TGTGCAAGTCGCCCAAAGCGGCCTGTGGGACTAGCGGGGGGGCCGGGGGCCAACGTCCTGACTTTC,CASRPKRPVGLAGGPGANVLTF